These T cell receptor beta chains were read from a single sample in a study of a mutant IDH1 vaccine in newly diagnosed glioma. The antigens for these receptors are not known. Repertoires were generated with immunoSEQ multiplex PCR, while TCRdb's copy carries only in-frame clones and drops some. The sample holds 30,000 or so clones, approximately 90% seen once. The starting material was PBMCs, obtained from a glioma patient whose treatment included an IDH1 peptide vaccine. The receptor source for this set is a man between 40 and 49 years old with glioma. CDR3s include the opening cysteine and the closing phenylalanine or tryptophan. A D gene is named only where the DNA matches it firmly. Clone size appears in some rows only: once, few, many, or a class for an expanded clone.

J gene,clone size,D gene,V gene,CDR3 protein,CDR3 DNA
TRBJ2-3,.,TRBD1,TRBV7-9,CASSFRGPWGTDTQYF,TGTGCCAGCAGCTTCAGGGGGCCATGGGGCACAGATACGCAGTATTTT
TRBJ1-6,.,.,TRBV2,CASSDQGAYNSPLHF,TGTGCCAGCAGTGATCAGGGAGCCTATAATTCACCCCTCCACTTT
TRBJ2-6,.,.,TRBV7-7,CASSPQVSGANVLTF,TGTGCCAGCAGCCCTCAGGTTTCTGGGGCCAACGTCCTGACTTTC
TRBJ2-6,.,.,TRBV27,CASSLTRGTGANVLTF,TGTGCCAGCAGTTTAACAAGGGGAACTGGGGCCAACGTCCTGACTTTC
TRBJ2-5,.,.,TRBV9,CASSEGIWETQYF,TGTGCCAGCAGCGAGGGTATTTGGGAGACCCAGTACTTC
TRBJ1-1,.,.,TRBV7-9,CASSLWPGSLGTEAFF,TGTGCCAGCAGCTTATGGCCAGGGTCTTTGGGCACTGAAGCTTTCTTT
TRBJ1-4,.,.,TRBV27,CASSFQRGQATNEKLFF,TGTGCCAGCAGTTTTCAGAGAGGGCAAGCAACTAATGAAAAACTGTTTTTT
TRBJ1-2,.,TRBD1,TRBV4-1,CASSQDRTTSGTGYYGYTF,TGCGCCAGCAGCCAAGATCGTACTACTTCCGGGACAGGCTACTATGGCTACACCTTC
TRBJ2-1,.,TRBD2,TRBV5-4,CASSSGLVRNEQFF,TGTGCCAGCAGCTCGGGACTAGTTCGCAATGAGCAGTTCTTC
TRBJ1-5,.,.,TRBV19,CASNYRLNQPQHF,TGTGCCAGTAACTACAGACTCAATCAGCCCCAGCATTTT
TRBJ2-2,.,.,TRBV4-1,CASSQDGSYTGELFF,TGCGCCAGCAGCCAAGATGGGAGCTACACCGGGGAGCTGTTTTTT
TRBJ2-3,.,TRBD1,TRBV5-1,CASSYQGVPSTDTQYF,TGCGCCAGCAGCTACCAGGGGGTCCCCAGCACAGATACGCAGTATTTT
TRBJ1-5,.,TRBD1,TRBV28,CASSLLRGGTVNQPQHF,TGTGCCAGCAGTTTATTAAGGGGAGGGACAGTCAATCAGCCCCAGCATTTT
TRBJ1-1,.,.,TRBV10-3,CAISEGGRDTEAFF,TGTGCCATCAGTGAGGGGGGGAGGGACACTGAAGCTTTCTTT
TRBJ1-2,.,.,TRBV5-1,CASSLEGTAYGYTF,TGCGCCAGCAGCTTGGAAGGGACGGCCTATGGCTACACCTTC
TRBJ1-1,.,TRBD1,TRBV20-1,CSAGDRGVFF,TGCAGTGCTGGGGACAGGGGCGTTTTCTTT
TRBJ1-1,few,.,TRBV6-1,CASQLWTEAFF,TGTGCCAGTCAACTCTGGACTGAAGCTTTCTTT
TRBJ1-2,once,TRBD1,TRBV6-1,CASGGTGGGYTF,TGTGCCAGCGGCGGGACAGGGGGTGGCTACACCTTC
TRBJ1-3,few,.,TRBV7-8,CASSLGASAGNTIYF,TGTGCCAGCAGCTTAGGGGCCTCGGCTGGAAACACCATATATTTT
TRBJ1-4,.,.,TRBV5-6,CASSLSRGVTNEKLFF,TGTGCCAGCAGCCTATCCAGGGGAGTGACTAATGAAAAACTGTTTTTT
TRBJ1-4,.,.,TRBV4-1,CASSQSVWGGDEKLFF,TGCGCCAGCAGCCAATCAGTTTGGGGGGGAGATGAAAAACTGTTTTTT
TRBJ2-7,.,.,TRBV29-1,CSARTGISYEQYF,TGCAGCGCCCGAACGGGGATTTCCTACGAGCAGTACTTC